These T cell receptor beta chains were read from a single sample in a study of cytomegalovirus exposure and HLA in healthy donors. Sequenced by immunoSEQ multiplex PCR; TCRdb stores in-frame clones only, minus some. Seen here are tens of thousands of clones, around 73% observed once, and the top ten hold roughly 5.5%. Sequencing used PBMCs. Source of these receptors: a man between 45 and 60 years old in good health and CMV-seronegative. CDR3s include the opening cysteine and the closing phenylalanine or tryptophan. D genes are given only for firm matches. Clone size is given for some rows only: seen once, a few or many times, or a class if the clone is expanded.

V gene	J gene	clone size	D gene	CDR3 protein	CDR3 DNA
TRBV7-9	TRBJ1-3	-	TRBD1	CASSLLGTGSGTIYF	TGTGCCAGCAGCTTACTTGGGACAGGGAGTGGCACCATATATTTT
TRBV7-9	TRBJ1-1	-	-	CASKGQGGAEAFF	TGTGCCAGCAAGGGGCAGGGTGGGGCTGAAGCTTTCTTT
TRBV29-1	TRBJ2-7	-	-	CSVRPGAEPYEQYF	TGCAGCGTCCGCCCTGGAGCGGAACCCTACGAGCAGTACTTC
TRBV6-1	TRBJ1-2	-	TRBD1	CASSEEPSGTGSYGYTF	TGTGCCAGCAGTGAAGAACCAAGCGGGACAGGGAGTTATGGCTACACCTTC
TRBV29-1	TRBJ2-3	-	-	CSANPGSTTDTQYF	TGCAGCGCCAACCCGGGTTCCACCACAGATACGCAGTATTTT
TRBV12-5	TRBJ1-2	-	-	CASGLVPLGGDGYTF	TGTGCTAGTGGTTTGGTCCCTTTGGGGGGGGATGGCTACACCTTC
TRBV19	TRBJ2-1	-	-	CASSILGLLNEQFF	TGTGCCAGTAGTATCTTGGGGCTGCTCAATGAGCAGTTCTTC
TRBV6-1	TRBJ1-5	-	-	CASSEGIGRRTNQPQHF	TGTGCCAGCAGTGAAGGGATTGGGCGACGTACGAATCAGCCCCAGCATTTT
TRBV7-3	TRBJ2-3	-	TRBD2	CASSLRAGGRTDTQYF	TGTGCCAGCAGCTTAAGGGCGGGGGGACGAACAGATACGCAGTATTTT
TRBV9	TRBJ1-1	few	TRBD1	CASSVGQGAGTEAFF	TGTGCCAGCAGCGTGGGACAGGGAGCGGGCACTGAAGCTTTCTTT
TRBV4-2	TRBJ1-6	-	TRBD1	CASSQANRGSYNSPLHF	TGTGCCAGCAGCCAAGCCAACAGGGGCTCCTATAATTCACCCCTCCACTTT
TRBV2	TRBJ1-2	-	-	CASSDWGGYGYTF	TGTGCCAGCAGTGATTGGGGGGGCTATGGCTACACCTTC
TRBV6-5	TRBJ2-7	-	TRBD1	CASRPGQGFSYEQYF	TGTGCCAGCAGGCCGGGACAGGGATTCTCCTACGAGCAGTACTTC
TRBV29-1	TRBJ2-4	-	-	CSVDFQNIQYF	TGCAGCGTTGACTTCCAAAACATTCAGTACTTC
TRBV5-6	TRBJ1-5	few	-	CASSSTGSNQPQHF	TGTGCCAGCAGCTCAACAGGTAGCAATCAGCCCCAGCATTTT
TRBV9	TRBJ2-3	-	TRBD2	CASSVDSGGAHRTQYF	TGTGCCAGCAGCGTAGATAGCGGGGGGGCTCACCGTACGCAGTATTTT
TRBV6-1	TRBJ2-5	-	TRBD2	CASSEAWGGGTQYF	TGTGCCAGCAGTGAAGCGTGGGGGGGAGGGACCCAGTACTTC
TRBV6-4	TRBJ2-1	-	TRBD2	CASSGSGLAGAISYNEQFF	TGTGCCAGCAGTGGGTCGGGACTAGCGGGGGCAATCTCCTACAATGAGCAGTTCTTC
TRBV10-1	TRBJ2-7	-	TRBD1	CASSEWTGGYEQYF	TGCGCCAGCAGTGAGTGGACAGGGGGTTACGAGCAGTACTTC
TRBV27	TRBJ2-7	few	TRBD2	CASSLERGRTYEQYF	TGTGCCAGCAGTTTAGAGCGGGGACGTACCTACGAGCAGTACTTC
TRBV27	TRBJ1-2	-	TRBD1	CASSLRGDRGSGYTF	TGTGCCAGCAGTTTAAGGGGCGACAGGGGATCTGGCTACACCTTC
TRBV4-2	TRBJ1-1	once	-	CASSQVHRANTEAFF	TGTGCCAGCAGCCAAGTTCACAGGGCGAACACTGAAGCTTTCTTT
TRBV9	TRBJ2-5	-	-	CASSAQSLGRQETQYF	TGTGCCAGCAGCGCCCAGAGTCTGGGCCGCCAAGAGACCCAGTACTTC
TRBV7-6	TRBJ2-5	-	TRBD2	CASSPRTSGSQETQYF	TGTGCCAGCAGCCCGCGGACTAGCGGGAGTCAGGAGACCCAGTACTTC
TRBV6-5	TRBJ2-7	-	-	CASSRGRPSSYEQYF	TGTGCCAGCAGCAGGGGACGGCCGAGCTCCTACGAGCAGTACTTC
TRBV18	TRBJ2-7	-	TRBD1	CASTPDRGQGEQYF	TGTGCCAGCACACCCGACAGGGGGCAAGGCGAGCAGTACTTC
TRBV19	TRBJ1-5	-	-	CASTGRVLGNQPQHF	TGTGCCAGTACGGGGAGGGTTTTGGGCAATCAGCCCCAGCATTTT
TRBV2	TRBJ1-2	-	TRBD1	CASSRLGGVSGYTF	TGTGCCAGCAGTCGGTTAGGGGGCGTGAGCGGCTACACCTTC